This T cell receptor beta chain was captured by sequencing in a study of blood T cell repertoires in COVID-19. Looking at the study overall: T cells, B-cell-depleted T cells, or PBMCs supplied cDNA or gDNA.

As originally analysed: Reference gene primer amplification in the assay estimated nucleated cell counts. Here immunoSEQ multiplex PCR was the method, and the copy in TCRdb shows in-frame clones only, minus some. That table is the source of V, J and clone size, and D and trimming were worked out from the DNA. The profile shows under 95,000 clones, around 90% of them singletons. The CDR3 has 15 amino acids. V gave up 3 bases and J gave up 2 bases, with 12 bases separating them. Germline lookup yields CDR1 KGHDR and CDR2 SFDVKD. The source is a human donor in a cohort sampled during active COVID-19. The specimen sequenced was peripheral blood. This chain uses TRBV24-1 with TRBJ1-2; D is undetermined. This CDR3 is CATSDPTRQNYGYTF. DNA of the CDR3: TGTGCCACCAGTGATCCGACGAGGCAGAACTATGGCTACACCTTC.